The 14 T cell receptor beta chains below come from one sample, sequenced in a study of T cell responses to AZD1222 COVID-19 vaccine listed by TCRdb under 2021. Library prep was done by the immunoSEQ multiplex PCR assay. TCRdb provides this immuneACCESS table in a form limited to in-frame rearrangements. Some clones are lacking; in checked studies, under half of them reflect an unresolved V gene, and why the rest are absent is not known. Across this sample there are some 130,000 clones, with roughly 91% seen only once. 2.8% of the sample is taken by the ten largest. The time point label here, explained by the study, means: baseline before first vaccination. The source material was peripheral blood, sampled on day 0 of AZD1222 vaccination. These receptors were collected from an adult in good health.

The chain employs TRBV11-2 and TRBJ2-3; the match to TRBD2 covers 7 bases. The CDR3 is 14 residues long. The V gene's germline CDR1 is SGHAT and CDR2 FQNNGV. Trimming took 6 bases from V and 1 from J; bases not matched to a gene: 4. Here the CDR3 DNA reads TGTGCCAGCAGTACTAGCGACCGCACAGATACGCAGTATTTT. Residues: CASSTSDRTDTQYF.

The chain links TRBV5-4 to TRBJ1-6; possibly TRBD1 for D (6 bases). The CDR3 has 12 residues. Trimming removed 5 bases at V and 7 bases at J, with 7 bases between. Germline V gene data show CDR1 as SGHNT and CDR2 as YYREEE (reference sequence). The CDR3 sequence: CASRTGNSPLHF. CDR3 nucleotides: TGTGCCAGCAGGACAGGAAATTCACCCCTCCACTTT.

This chain connects TRBV9 to TRBJ1-2; 7 bases are shared with TRBD1. Germline values: CDR1 SGDLS, CDR2 YYNGEE. Trimming cost V 0 bases and J 5 bases; bases outside gene matches: 10. This CDR3 is built from 16 residues. The CDR3 region has the DNA TGTGCCAGCAGCGTAGAACTGGGACAGCCTCCGTATGGCTACACCTTC. This encodes CASSVELGQPPYGYTF.

The chain links TRBV7-2 to TRBJ1-5; no clear D gene. Germline V gene sequence: CDR1 SGHTA, CDR2 FQGNSA. This CDR3 contains 12 residues. Trimming removed 0 bases at V and 9 bases at J, with 6 bases between. In DNA, the CDR3 is TGTGCCAGCAGCTTAGCCGGCCCGCCCCAGCATTTT. It codes for CASSLAGPPQHF.

The J gene is TRBJ1-5, the V gene TRBV13; maybe TRBD1 (5 bases). V was pared by 3 bases and J by 7 bases, with 10 bases between. CDR3 length equals 13 residues. Germline CDR1 and CDR2: PRHDT and FYEKMQ (reference sequence). CDR3 sequence (DNA): TGTGCCAGCAGCTTGGGGGGGAAACAGCCCCAGCATTTT. This codes for CASSLGGKQPQHF.

The chain recombines TRBV29-1 with TRBJ2-3, with 10 bases lining up with TRBD2. V gave up 3 bases and J gave up 5 bases; unmatched junction bases: 5. The CDR3 extends over 14 amino acids. The germline V gene encodes CDR1 SQVTM and CDR2 ANQGSEA. The chain's CDR3 is CSVDLAGAGDTQYF. In nucleotides, the CDR3 is TGCAGCGTTGATCTAGCGGGAGCTGGAGATACGCAGTATTTT.

The chain is built from TRBV3-1 (or the pseudogene TRBV3-2) and TRBJ2-3; no clear D gene. The CDR3 is made up of 12 amino acids. Germline CDR1 and CDR2: LGHDT and YNNKEL (reference sequence). V was trimmed by 2 bases and J by 4 bases, leaving 4 bases between them. CDR3 protein: CASSQWPDTQYF. The CDR3 nucleotides are TGTGCCAGCAGCCAATGGCCAGATACGCAGTATTTT.

The chain combines TRBV10-3 with TRBJ1-2, with D unresolved. This CDR3 is built from 23 residues. In germline, CDR1 is ENHRY, CDR2 SYGVKD. With 0 bases removed from V and 5 bases from J, the gap between germline ends came to 37 bases. The CDR3 nucleotides are TGTGCCATCAGTGAGTCGAAACAGCAGGTTTCCCGTCCGTCCGGAGCGAAGCTATATGGCTACACCTTC. It codes for CAISESKQQVSRPSGAKLYGYTF.

This clone was observed a handful of times. V gene TRBV5-8 combines with J gene TRBJ2-5, with TRBD1 as a possible D gene (5 bases). The germline V and J ends were trimmed by 1 base and 2 bases, with 9 bases remaining between them. Looked up from germline, CDR1 is SGHTS and CDR2 is YDEGEE. This CDR3 region has 14 residues. The chain's CDR3 is CASSLIDRQETQYF. The CDR3 DNA reads as TGTGCCAGCAGCTTGATTGACAGACAAGAGACCCAGTACTTC.

This chain links TRBV7-9 with TRBJ1-2, with D possibly TRBD1 on 5 matching bases. The CDR3 consists of 16 residues. V lost 1 base to trimming and J lost 0 bases, with 12 bases between them. CDR1 and CDR2 from the germline V gene are SEHNR and FQNEAQ (reference sequence). The CDR3 region is CASSLEGTTSNYGYTF. Written as DNA, the CDR3 is TGTGCCAGCAGCTTAGAGGGGACCACCTCTAACTATGGCTACACCTTC.

The genes are TRBV9 and TRBJ1-6, with D maybe TRBD1 (6 bases). V dropped 4 bases and J dropped 8 bases, with 16 bases sitting between them. This CDR3 is 15 amino acids long. CDR1 SGDLS and CDR2 YYNGEE come from the germline V gene. For the CDR3, the DNA is TGTGCCAGCAGCTCAGAGGGGGACCTATATTCACCCCTCCACTTT. It codes for CASSSEGDLYSPLHF.

V is TRBV28 and J is TRBJ2-5; a possible D gene is TRBD2 (6 bases). Germline V gene data show CDR1 as MDHEN and CDR2 as SYDVKM. Between the trimmed V and J ends, which lost 3 bases and 2 bases, there was a span of 13 bases. The CDR3 sequence is 15 residues long. The CDR3 nucleotides are TGTGCCAGCAGTTTTATGATGGGGGGTCAAGAGACCCAGTACTTC. Amino acids: CASSFMMGGQETQYF.

The chain links TRBV6-5 to TRBJ1-5; D gene unclear. This CDR3 spans 14 amino acids. Germline CDR1 is MNHEY and CDR2 is SVGAGI. With 6 bases removed from V and 4 bases from J, the gap between germline ends came to 13 bases. This chain's CDR3 is CASRGPESNQPQHF. The DNA for the CDR3 is TGTGCCAGCAGGGGCCCAGAATCGAATCAGCCCCAGCATTTT.

This sequence joins TRBV15 and TRBJ2-7, with a weak D call TRBD1 (7 bases). The V end was cut by 1 base, the J end by 3 bases, with 13 bases between. Germline-derived CDR1 and CDR2 are LNHNV and YYDKDF (reference sequence). This CDR3 region has 15 residues. DNA for the CDR3: TGTGCCACCAGCAGAGCCCGACAGGGACTCTACGAGCAGTACTTC. It is translated as CATSRARQGLYEQYF. The variable domain in full, with the rest retrieved from reference TRBV15 and TRBJ2-7, is DAMVIQNPRYQVTQFGKPVTLSCSQTLNHNVMYWYQQKSSQAPKLLFHYYDKDFNNEADTPDNFQSRRPNTSFCFLDIRSPGLGDTAMYLCATSRARQGLYEQYFGPGTRLTVT.